This is a list of T cell receptor beta chains from one sample in a study of metastatic and nonmetastatic thyroid tumors. TCRdb reanalyzed the PCR reads via MiXCR. Altogether about 40,000 clones are present, about an eighth being singletons, with the ten largest covering roughly 23%. Specimen: blood. These receptors all stem from a female donor with papillary thyroid cancer or a benign thyroid nodule (not recorded which). Some clones in this sample may be carry-over from other donors' samples. CDR3s include the opening cysteine and the closing phenylalanine or tryptophan. Fields, in order: J gene, CDR3 length, V gene, clone size, D gene, CDR3 protein, CDR3 DNA. The D gene is left open where the match is weak. Where a row states a size, it is once, few, many or the class of an expanded clone; other rows omit it.

TRBJ1-3 16 TRBV6-1 many - CASSVGGPASGNTIYF TGTGCCAGCAGTGTTGGGGGCCCTGCCTCTGGAAACACCATATATTTT
TRBJ2-1 15 TRBV9 many TRBD2 CASSVAGGRADEQFF TGTGCCAGCAGCGTAGCTGGCGGGAGGGCCGATGAGCAGTTCTTC
TRBJ1-1 14 TRBV12-3/TRBV12-4 many - CASSRDTGNTEAFF TGTGCCAGCAGCAGGGACACAGGGAACACTGAAGCTTTCTTT
TRBJ1-5 14 TRBV5-1 many - CASSPGGLDQPQHF TGCGCCAGCAGCCCGGGAGGGTTGGATCAGCCCCAGCATTTT
TRBJ1-3 13 TRBV29-1 many TRBD1 CSVLDRGRNTIYF TGCAGCGTCTTGGACAGGGGGAGAAACACCATATATTTT
TRBJ2-7 14 TRBV10-3 many TRBD2 CAIRGGAGGYEQYF TGTGCCATCAGGGGGGGGGCGGGGGGCTACGAGCAGTACTTC
TRBJ2-1 15 TRBV4-1 many TRBD2 CASTQGLAGGYEQFF TGCGCCAGCACCCAAGGACTAGCGGGAGGGTATGAGCAGTTCTTC
TRBJ2-1 13 TRBV12-3/TRBV12-4 many TRBD1 CASTGTVYNEQFF TGTGCCAGCACGGGGACAGTTTACAATGAGCAGTTCTTC
TRBJ2-6 19 TRBV6-2/TRBV6-3 - - CASSPVFRVSDSGANVLTF TGTGCCAGCTCTCCGGTATTCAGGGTTTCGGACTCTGGGGCCAACGTCCTGACTTTC
TRBJ2-1 13 TRBV29-1 many - CSVGYAFYNEQFF TGCAGCGTTGGCTATGCGTTCTACAATGAGCAGTTCTTC
TRBJ2-1 13 TRBV11-2 few - CASRWGPYNEQFF TGTGCCAGCAGGTGGGGGCCCTACAATGAGCAGTTCTTC
TRBJ2-5 13 TRBV9 many TRBD1 CASSATGVETQYF TGTGCCAGCAGCGCGACAGGGGTAGAGACCCAGTACTTC
TRBJ2-5 15 TRBV19 many TRBD1 CASSSDRGIQETQYF TGTGCCAGTAGTTCCGACAGGGGTATCCAAGAGACCCAGTACTTC
TRBJ2-7 13 TRBV6-1 many - CASRALGVHEQYF TGTGCCAGCAGAGCGTTGGGTGTCCACGAGCAGTACTTC
TRBJ2-3 12 TRBV5-6 many - CASSAGLNTQYF TGTGCCAGCAGCGCGGGACTCAATACGCAGTATTTT
TRBJ2-2 14 TRBV10-3 many TRBD2 CAITAGGPNGELFF TGTGCCATCACGGCGGGAGGGCCGAACGGGGAGCTGTTTTTT
TRBJ2-1 13 TRBV24-1 - - CATSNLHGNAQFF TGTGCCACCAGTAATTTGCATGGAAATGCGCAGTTCTTC
TRBJ2-3 12 TRBV11-2 many - CASSPEADTQYF TGTGCCAGCAGCCCGGAGGCAGATACGCAGTATTTT
TRBJ1-3 15 TRBV5-1 many TRBD1 CASQEGAGVGNTIYF TGCGCCAGCCAGGAGGGGGCAGGAGTCGGAAACACCATATATTTT
TRBJ2-3 14 TRBV19 many - CASSIAGVADTQYF TGTGCCAGTAGTATAGCGGGAGTCGCAGATACGCAGTATTTT
TRBJ2-1 17 TRBV18 many TRBD1 CASSPMGTGEFQDEQFF TGTGCCAGCTCACCCATGGGTACAGGGGAATTCCAGGATGAGCAGTTCTTC
TRBJ2-1 13 TRBV3-1 many - CASSQEWGNEQFF TGTGCCAGCAGCCAAGAATGGGGGAATGAGCAGTTCTTC
TRBJ2-1 15 TRBV12-3/TRBV12-4 many - CASSFGRSSYNEQFF TGTGCCAGCAGTTTCGGAAGAAGCTCCTACAATGAGCAGTTCTTC
TRBJ2-7 12 TRBV20-1 once - CSARGLAYEQYF TGCAGTGCTAGAGGACTAGCCTACGAGCAGTACTTC
TRBJ1-4 16 TRBV20-1 many TRBD1 CSARDEITGASEKLFF TGCAGTGCTAGAGATGAAATCACAGGGGCTAGTGAAAAACTGTTTTTT
TRBJ1-2 13 TRBV7-2 many - CASDSGLGVGYTF TGTGCCAGCGACTCGGGCCTAGGAGTAGGCTACACCTTC
TRBJ2-3 14 TRBV28 many - CASSFRSYTDTQYF TGTGCCAGCAGTTTCAGGAGTTACACAGATACGCAGTATTTT
TRBJ2-7 15 TRBV7-9 many TRBD1 CASSLQSGTGYEQYF TGTGCCAGCAGCTTACAGTCCGGGACAGGCTACGAGCAGTACTTC
TRBJ2-7 15 TRBV5-4 many - CASSPQGGGRNEQYF TGTGCCAGCAGCCCCCAGGGGGGGGGGAGGAACGAGCAGTACTTC
TRBJ1-2 12 TRBV6-1 many - CASSQQNYGYTF TGTGCCAGCAGCCAACAGAACTATGGCTACACCTTC
TRBJ1-1 16 TRBV12-3/TRBV12-4 many TRBD1 CASSLLPGTANTEAFF TGTGCCAGCAGTCTCCTACCCGGGACAGCGAACACTGAAGCTTTCTTT
TRBJ2-3 14 TRBV7-9 many - CASSLGPSTDTQYF TGTGCCAGCAGCTTAGGACCTAGCACAGATACGCAGTATTTT
TRBJ2-1 15 TRBV19 many - CASHFSGGYGNEQFF TGTGCCAGTCATTTTTCTGGAGGGTACGGCAATGAGCAGTTCTTC
TRBJ2-7 13 TRBV28 many - CASSLGSTYEQYF TGTGCCAGCAGTTTAGGGAGTACCTACGAGCAGTACTTC
TRBJ2-5 11 TRBV20-1 few - CSAGGRETQYF TGCAGTGCCGGGGGGCGCGAGACCCAGTACTTC
TRBJ1-5 13 TRBV27 many - CASSPLTGQPQHF TGTGCCAGCAGTCCTCTGACAGGCCAGCCCCAGCATTTT
TRBJ2-7 13 TRBV27 many - CASSLGSAGEQYF TGTGCCAGCAGTTTGGGGTCGGCAGGCGAGCAGTACTTC
TRBJ2-7 16 TRBV6-5 many TRBD2 CASSYFLAGGPSEQYF TGTGCCAGCAGTTACTTTTTAGCGGGAGGGCCCTCCGAGCAGTACTTC
TRBJ2-7 14 TRBV5-8 many TRBD1 CASSLGQGRYEQYF TGTGCCAGCAGCTTGGGACAGGGACGATACGAGCAGTACTTC
TRBJ1-2 13 TRBV30 many - CAWSVGQGYGYTF TGTGCCTGGAGTGTGGGGCAGGGCTATGGCTACACCTTC